This T cell receptor beta chain was obtained from a study of response to subunit inactivated influenza vaccine (dated by TCRdb to 2017 to 2018). Broadly, across the study: To follow how T cells responded to a trivalent subunit inactivated influenza vaccine, the researchers relied on deep quantitative profiling of the T cell receptor repertoire.

The investigation overall reported the following: The authors suggested that each seasonal influenza vaccination may recruit only a limited number of new T cells.

V lost 9 bases and J lost 3 bases; the stretch between them is 10 bases long. The cysteine opens and the phenylalanine closes a CDR3 of 13 amino acids. Solely the CDR3 DNA is kept, with 39 bases framed from the first base. Sequences KGHDR (CDR1) and SFDVKD (CDR2) are obtained from the germline V gene. On this clonotype itself: This clone's antigen is unknown. No much larger clone exists at a distance of one base, and base qualities are not known.

Libraries were built with RT-PCR. The reads were generated on an Illumina HiSeq 2500. TCRdb cleaned the public reads at Q25 with fastp, built clones with MiXCR and kept in-frame beta chains. Duplicate CDR3 protein sequences are folded into a single record with the most common DNA and genes. Across this sample there are more than 600,000 distinct CDR3 sequences, with around 20% seen only once. The leading ten clones occupy about a tenth of the sample. The receptor comes from a man aged 50-60 years who received an inactivated influenza vaccine. Donor details come from another sample of the same person, matched by shared clones. The sample here was PBMCs from blood, taken more than 4 days after vaccination. The rearrangement combines TRBV24-1 with TRBJ2-2, and possibly TRBD1, on 5 matching bases. The CDR3 reads as follows: CATLRRDTGELFF. The base sequence is TGTGCCACCCTGCGCAGGGACACCGGGGAGCTGTTTTTT.